This TCR beta chain was sequenced for a study of blood T cell repertoires in COVID-19. Study-wide background: Collection of acute and convalescent COVID-19 samples took place in the United States, Italy and Spain.

Libraries were prepared by immunoSEQ multiplex PCR; TCRdb keeps only in-frame clonotypes and omits some of them. The data hold about 300,000 clones, with roughly 86% observed a single time. Seattle researchers signed up patients amid active infection and tracked them longitudinally. The origin of this receptor is a woman in her twenties or thirties with COVID-19, enrolled during active disease. The sequenced sample was peripheral blood.

CDR3 nucleotides: TGTGCCTGGAGTGTCTCCAGGGCGGCTGGCTACACCTTC. Amino acid sequence: CAWSVSRAAGYTF. The rearrangement joins TRBV30 to TRBJ1-2; D may be TRBD1 (5 bases). Trimming took off 0 bases at V and 7 bases at J, with 12 bases between the two ends. The germline V gene encodes CDR1 GTSNPN and CDR2 SVGIG (reference sequence). This CDR3 region has 13 residues.